These T cell receptor beta chains were read from a single sample in a study of blood T cells in healthy people across ages. TCRdb fed the 5' RACE reads into MiXCR, producing one record per CDR3 protein. Of a few hundred thousand distinct CDR3 sequences listed, over 45% were seen once; the top ten hold 51%. The sequenced sample consisted of blood. These receptors all stem from a man aged 55 to 70 in good health. Each CDR3 is given with its conserved first and last residue. A D gene is named only where the DNA matches it firmly. Not every row has a clone size; where given, it reads once, few, many or a size class.

j_call v_call clone_size d_call cdr3_nt cdr3_aa
TRBJ2-5 TRBV20-1 few TRBD2 TGCAGTGCGGCGAGGGCTAGCGGGGGACACCAAGAGACCCAGTACTTC CSAARASGGHQETQYF
TRBJ2-3 TRBV6-1 few . TGTGCCAGCAGTGACCCGGGACATCCAGATACGCAGTATTTT CASSDPGHPDTQYF
TRBJ1-6 TRBV6-1 . . TGTGCCAGCAGTGGCGAAAATTCACCCCTCCACTTT CASSGENSPLHF
TRBJ1-5 TRBV28 . . TGTGCCAGCAGTTTATATCGGGTCGAGGCAGCCGGCCCGGGGCGCAATCAGCCCCAGCATTTT CASSLYRVEAAGPGRNQPQHF
TRBJ2-7 TRBV6-5 . . TGTGCCAGCAGTAGCAGGGGGGCCAGCTCCTACGAGCAGTACTTC CASSSRGASSYEQYF
TRBJ2-5 TRBV5-8 . TRBD1 TGTGCCAGCAGCTTGAGTGGACAGGGGGCGTTTGAGACCCAGTACTTC CASSLSGQGAFETQYF
TRBJ1-1 TRBV7-2 . . TGTGCCAGCAGATACCCCGGGACTGAAGCTTTCTTT CASRYPGTEAFF
TRBJ1-6 TRBV20-1 . TRBD1 TGCAGTGCTAGGGTACAGGGGGGTACATCACCCCTCCACTTT CSARVQGGTSPLHF
TRBJ2-5 TRBV6-6 . TRBD1 TGTGCCAGCAGTGGACAGGGGGCTGGGACCCAGTACTTC CASSGQGAGTQYF
TRBJ2-5 TRBV12-3/TRBV12-4 few TRBD2 TGTGCCAGCAGTCCGACTAGCGCGCAAGAGACCCAGTACTTC CASSPTSAQETQYF